One sample yielded the 24 T cell receptor beta chains listed below, sequenced in a study of PD-1 blockade in classical Hodgkin lymphoma. Time point indicated: cycle 4 day 1 (C4D1), after less than 7 weeks of nivolumab. Each patient experienced a relapse that followed autologous stem cell transplantation, and brentuximab vedotin exposure varied. The protocol was immunoSEQ multiplex PCR, while the TCRdb copy is restricted to in-frame clones and leaves out a portion. Of 25,000 to 30,000 clones detected, roughly 75% appear once; the ten largest clones hold around 15%. The specimen comprised peripheral blood mononuclear cells (PBMCs), sampled before the fourth cycle of nivolumab. These receptors were collected from a human donor with classical Hodgkin lymphoma.

The chain is built from TRBV5-6 and TRBJ2-3; 11 bases are a match to TRBD1. Germline assignment: CDR1 SGHDT and CDR2 YYEEEE. V dropped 2 bases and J dropped 4; count of bases not matched to a gene: 9. The CDR3 is 17 amino acids. The CDR3 protein is CASSLFGQGATSDTQYF. CDR3 coding DNA: TGTGCCAGCAGCTTATTCGGACAGGGGGCTACATCAGATACGCAGTATTTT.

This clone was found once. The junction does not match germline at one end; this may be a read error. The chain employs TRBV6-5 and TRBJ2-4; D uncertain. The CDR3 contains 15 residues. CDR1 and CDR2 (germline): MNHEY, SVGAGI. The CDR3 DNA follows: TGTGCCAGCAGTCACTCTGGGGTGAATAAAAACATTCAGTACTTC. It encodes CASSHSGVNKNIQYF.

The table lists this clone with a few counts. V is TRBV2 and J is TRBJ2-7; unclear D gene. The V end was cut by 6 bases, the J end by 3 bases, with 3 bases between. The V gene's germline CDR1 is SNHLY and CDR2 FYNNEI. The CDR3 length is 10 residues. Here the CDR3 DNA reads TGTGCCAGCAGGGTCTACGAGCAGTACTTC. Its protein is CASRVYEQYF. The full variable domain, its missing parts supplied by reference TRBV2 and TRBJ2-7, is EPEVTQTPSHQVTQMGQEVILRCVPISNHLYFYWYRQILGQKVEFLVSFYNNEISEKSEIFDDQFSVERPDGSNFTLKIRSTKLEDSAMYFCASRVYEQYFGPGTRLTVT.

This clone was found once. The rearrangement links TRBV19 to TRBJ1-1; no clear D. The CDR3 runs 14 residues. The V gene's germline CDR1 is LNHDA and CDR2 SQIVND (reference sequence). Trimming removed 7 bases at V and 3 bases at J, with 15 bases between. As DNA, the CDR3 is TGTGCCAGTACCAGGATAGGGTGGCACACTGAAGCTTTCTTT. It specifies CASTRIGWHTEAFF.

With respect to this clone: Compared with germline, one end of the junction differs, possibly owing to a read error. CDR3 protein: CASSVQGVETQYF. CDR3 DNA sequence: TGTGCTAGCAGCGTCCAGGGTGTTGAGACCCAGTACTTC. This sequence joins TRBV7-7 and TRBJ2-5; TRBD1 is a possible D gene (5 bases). The germline gives CDR1 SSHAT, CDR2 FNYEAQ (reference sequence). The CDR3 has 13 amino acids. The whole variable domain, filled in from reference TRBV7-7 and TRBJ2-5, reads GAGVSQSPRYKVTKRGQDVTLRCDPISSHATLYWYQQALGQGPEFLTYFNYEAQPDKSGLPSDRFSAERPEGSISTLTIQRTEQRDSAMYRCASSVQGVETQYFGPGTRLLVL.

The genes are TRBV9 and TRBJ1-1; D uncertain. Germline lookup yields CDR1 SGDLS and CDR2 YYNGEE. The CDR3 covers 15 residues. V was clipped by 0 bases and J by 6 bases, with 15 bases between them. The CDR3: CASSVDVLDASEAFF. CDR3 in DNA: TGTGCCAGCAGCGTAGATGTCCTCGACGCTTCTGAAGCTTTCTTT.

The J gene is TRBJ2-7, the V gene TRBV29-1, with 8 positions matching TRBD1. This CDR3 has 11 residues. J lost 5 bases, V lost 4 bases, and 1 base had no gene match. Germline-derived CDR1 and CDR2 are SQVTM and ANQGSEA. The CDR3, as DNA: TGCAGCGTTGTGGACAGGGACGAGCAGTACTTC. Residues: CSVVDRDEQYF.

The chain joins TRBV5-1 to TRBJ2-2; the D gene is possibly TRBD2 (6 bases). This CDR3 has 15 amino acids. Germline assignment: CDR1 SGHRS and CDR2 YFSETQ. V gave up 0 bases and J gave up 5 bases, with 11 bases separating them. CDR3 sequence: CASSLVAGSTGELFF. DNA for the CDR3: TGCGCCAGCAGCTTGGTTGCGGGGAGTACCGGGGAGCTGTTTTTT.

This clone was counted a few times. This rearrangement joins TRBV7-2 to TRBJ2-7, with D perhaps matching TRBD1 (6 bases). Germline-derived CDR1 and CDR2 are SGHTA and FQGNSA. V lost 3 bases and J 3 bases, leaving 9 bases between the germline ends. This CDR3 comprises 13 residues. This CDR3 is CASSFTGSYEQYF. DNA for the CDR3: TGTGCCAGCAGCTTTACAGGGAGCTACGAGCAGTACTTC.

The J gene is TRBJ2-1, the V gene TRBV28, with 7 bases fitting TRBD2. J lost 9 bases, V lost 5 bases, and 7 bases had no gene match. Germline V gene data show CDR1 as MDHEN and CDR2 as SYDVKM. The CDR3 totals 13 residues. This CDR3 reads CASSRGGWSEQFF. In DNA form, the CDR3 reads TGTGCCAGCAGTCGCGGGGGATGGAGTGAGCAGTTCTTC.

The genes are TRBV7-9 and TRBJ1-2; 8 bases align to TRBD1. This CDR3 has 16 residues. The germline CDR1 and CDR2 sequences are SEHNR and FQNEAQ (reference sequence). With V trimmed by 1 base and J by 4 bases, 8 bases remained unmatched. CDR3 sequence reads: CASSLGGQVWGYGYTF. In DNA form, the CDR3 reads TGTGCCAGCAGCTTAGGGGGACAGGTCTGGGGCTATGGCTACACCTTC.

This chain connects TRBV6-1 to TRBJ1-3; D is possibly TRBD1 (6 bases). CDR3 length equals 15 residues. Germline V CDR1 and CDR2: MNHNS, SASEGT. V lost 4 bases, J lost 2 bases, and 12 bases lay in between. The CDR3 bases are TGTGCCAGCAGTGGTTCCTGGACAGCTGGAAACACCATATATTTT. It translates to CASSGSWTAGNTIYF.

This clone has a handful of counts. The chain employs TRBV5-4 and TRBJ2-5; D may be TRBD2 (6 bases). V gave up 2 bases and J gave up 6 bases, with 20 bases separating them. CDR3 length: 16 amino acids. Germline assignment: CDR1 SGHNT and CDR2 YYREEE (reference sequence). The CDR3: CASSFGGRERKQTQYF. DNA of the CDR3: TGTGCCAGCAGCTTCGGAGGGAGAGAGCGGAAACAGACCCAGTACTTC.

This clone was seen a handful of times. The chain couples TRBV4-2 to TRBJ2-1; 7 bases line up with TRBD2. J lost 7 bases, V lost 4 bases, and 4 bases had no gene match. This CDR3 is 13 amino acids long. Germline CDR1 is LGHNA and CDR2 is YNFKEQ. The CDR3 protein is CASSLGGPNEQFF. Here the CDR3 DNA reads TGTGCCAGCAGCCTGGGAGGGCCGAATGAGCAGTTCTTC.

The rearrangement joins TRBV6-1 to TRBJ1-5; D gene uncertain. Between the trimmed V and J ends, which lost 1 base and 4 bases, there was a span of 8 bases. Germline CDR1 is MNHNS and CDR2 is SASEGT. The CDR3 length is 14 residues. The CDR3 loop is CASSEGLGNQPQHF. CDR3 nucleotide sequence: TGTGCCAGCAGTGAAGGGTTGGGGAATCAGCCCCAGCATTTT.

The chain is built from TRBV13 and TRBJ1-4, with 8 bases that match TRBD1. The V gene's germline CDR1 is PRHDT and CDR2 FYEKMQ (reference sequence). Losses at the gene ends were 5 bases for V and 6 bases for J; bases not matched to a gene: 8. CDR3 length: 15 amino acids. The CDR3 DNA sequence: TGTGCCAGCAGCGCCCCCGGGACAGGAGATGAAAAACTGTTTTTT. The encoded protein is CASSAPGTGDEKLFF.

Judged by abundance, this clone is medium-sized. Within the sample, other DNA sequences also encode this same CDR3. V usage is TRBV9 and J usage is TRBJ2-2, with D perhaps TRBD2 (5 bases). The ends were cut back, 0 bases at V and 3 bases at J, with 9 bases in the middle. Germline assignment: CDR1 SGDLS and CDR2 YYNGEE. The CDR3 spans 15 residues. CDR3 loop: CASSVASSDTGELFF. CDR3 DNA: TGTGCCAGCAGCGTAGCTAGCTCTGACACCGGGGAGCTGTTTTTT.

J is TRBJ1-2 and V is TRBV6-8, with a possible D match to TRBD1 (5 bases). The CDR3 contains 15 residues. CDR1 is MNHGY and CDR2 is SAAAGT in the germline V gene. V was clipped by 5 bases and J by 3 bases, with 16 bases between them. CDR3 sequence reads: CASSPRTKEHYGYTF. CDR3 in DNA: TGTGCCAGCAGTCCCCGGACAAAAGAACACTATGGCTACACCTTC.

This CDR3 reads CASSLTSSYEQYF. The CDR3 bases are TGCGCCAGCAGCTTGACATCGAGTTACGAGCAGTACTTC. The V gene is TRBV5-1, the J gene TRBJ2-7; D remains unclear. Germline V gives CDR1 SGHRS, CDR2 YFSETQ. The CDR3 covers 13 residues. V gave up 1 base and J gave up 4 bases, with 9 bases separating them.

The chain joins TRBV5-1 to TRBJ2-7; D not certain. In germline, CDR1 is SGHRS, CDR2 YFSETQ. Trimming pared 0 bases from V and 0 bases from J, leaving 7 bases between. The CDR3 covers 14 residues. The CDR3 coding sequence is TGCGCCAGCAGCTTGGCGGTCGGCTCCTACGAGCAGTACTTC. Translating gives CASSLAVGSYEQYF.

This clone has only a few counts. The chain links TRBV13 to TRBJ2-2; D is undetermined. Germline CDR1 reads PRHDT; CDR2 reads FYEKMQ (reference sequence). This CDR3 is 13 amino acids long. Trimming stripped 1 base from V and 6 bases from J, with 6 bases between. The CDR3 loop reads CASSLAPAGELFF. CDR3 DNA sequence: TGTGCCAGCAGCTTAGCCCCAGCCGGGGAGCTGTTTTTT.

The rearrangement links TRBV16 to TRBJ2-7, with D perhaps matching TRBD1 (6 bases). The V end lost 4 bases, the J end lost 7 bases, and 14 bases lay between the germline ends. The CDR3 covers 13 residues. The germline V gene encodes CDR1 KGHSY and CDR2 FQNENV. The CDR3 region is CASSLHRDLEQYF. The CDR3 nucleotides are TGTGCCAGCAGCCTCCACAGGGACCTGGAGCAGTACTTC.

The chain is built from TRBV5-5 and TRBJ2-1, with D perhaps given as TRBD1 or TRBD2 (5 bases each). The V end was cut by 0 bases, the J end by 7 bases, with 20 bases between. Germline V gives CDR1 SGHKS, CDR2 YYEKEE (reference sequence). CDR3 length: 17 amino acids. CDR3 DNA: TGTGCCAGCAGCTTGGAATTAAAGGGGAGTCTGCGTAATGAGCAGTTCTTC. Residues: CASSLELKGSLRNEQFF.

The chain recombines TRBV19 with TRBJ2-5, with D maybe TRBD2 (6 bases). CDR1 is LNHDA, CDR2 SQIVND, per germline (reference sequence). The CDR3 has 14 residues. Trimming stripped 0 bases from V and 3 bases from J, with 8 bases between. CDR3 loop: CASSIDGTEETQYF. The DNA of the CDR3 is TGTGCCAGTAGTATAGATGGGACTGAAGAGACCCAGTACTTC.